This TCR beta chain was identified during a study of Tregs in tolerant kidney transplant recipients. V dropped 4 bases and J dropped 4 bases, with 14 bases sitting between them. The CDR3 runs 14 residues. Germline V gives CDR1 SGHKS, CDR2 YYEKEE (reference sequence). Sequenced by immunoSEQ multiplex PCR; TCRdb stores in-frame clones only, minus some. The data show tens of thousands of clones, roughly 93% seen once. The TCR comes from a human donor who received a combined kidney and bone marrow transplant. The chain couples TRBV5-5 to TRBJ1-1; D perhaps matches TRBD1 (6 bases). This specimen consisted of CD4+ T cells from blood, obtained before the transplant. The CDR3 here is CASSRGGVGTEAFF. The CDR3 nucleotides are TGTGCCAGCAGCCGAGGGGGGGTAGGCACTGAAGCTTTCTTT.